This TCR beta chain was profiled in a study of cytomegalovirus exposure and HLA in healthy donors. Amplification used 60 Vbeta primers and 13 Jbeta primers. Clones were read by immunoSEQ multiplex PCR, and TCRdb kept only the in-frame ones, dropping some. The sample consists of about 200,000 clones, roughly 84% of them appearing once. The germline V gene has CDR1 SGHDN and CDR2 FVKESK. The CDR3 contains 17 residues. Sequenced material: PBMCs. The chain couples TRBV14 to TRBJ2-5; 9 bases agree with TRBD2. The tail of the sequence fits TRBJ2-7 better, so the J call may be wrong. The receptor's source is a man aged 45-65 years in good health and CMV-seronegative. The CDR3 DNA follows: TGTGCCAGCAGCCAAGACCCCGGGCTAGCGGGAAGGAACGAGCAGTACTTC. Amino acid sequence: CASSQDPGLAGRNEQYF.